This is a list of T cell receptor beta chains from one sample in a study of identical twins. TCRdb analysed the 5' RACE reads with MiXCR anew, one entry per CDR3 protein. The data hold around 490,000 distinct CDR3 sequences, with about 15% observed a single time. These data also formed part of another study, on yellow fever vaccine responses in identical twins.

The sequenced sample was CD4+ T cells sorted from blood. The receptors stem from a woman in her late teens or twenties in good health. Each CDR3 is given with its conserved first and last residue. A D gene is named only where the DNA matches it firmly. Where a row states a size, it is once, few, many or the class of an expanded clone; other rows omit it.

D	V	J	size	DNA	CDR3
-	TRBV12-3/TRBV12-4	TRBJ1-2	few	TGTGCCAGCAGCCCGATCGACAGGCTAAACTATGGCTACACCTTC	CASSPIDRLNYGYTF
-	TRBV6-5	TRBJ1-5	few	TGTGCCAGCAGCTACGGAGGGAAGGGTCAGCCCCAGCATTTT	CASSYGGKGQPQHF
-	TRBV27	TRBJ2-5	many	TGTGCCAGCAGTTTACACAGGGAAATCCAAGAGACCCAGTACTTC	CASSLHREIQETQYF
-	TRBV4-1	TRBJ2-2	-	TGCGCCAGCAGCGACCGGGCCCGAAGGGCCGGGGAGCTGTTTTTT	CASSDRARRAGELFF
TRBD2	TRBV7-2	TRBJ2-5	-	TGTGCCAGCAGCTTTGTGCTAGCGGGGGCACAAGAGACCCAGTACTTC	CASSFVLAGAQETQYF
TRBD2	TRBV24-1	TRBJ2-1	-	TGTGCCACCAGTGATCCGGGACTACACTCCTACAATGAGCAGTTCTTC	CATSDPGLHSYNEQFF
-	TRBV10-3	TRBJ1-5	-	TGTGCCATCAGTGAGTCTAAAATCGCAGGGACTCCCAATCAACCCCAGCATTTT	CAISESKIAGTPNQPQHF
-	TRBV12-3/TRBV12-4	TRBJ2-2	-	TGTGCCAGCAGCGCCTCCGGGGAGCTGTTTTTT	CASSASGELFF
TRBD2	TRBV7-6	TRBJ2-1	-	TGTGCCAGCAGCGACCCCCGCGGGACTAGCGGAGCATACAATGAGCAGTTCTTC	CASSDPRGTSGAYNEQFF
-	TRBV4-1	TRBJ2-7	few	TGCGCCAGCAGCCAAGATTTTTCCCCTGCAATTTACACCTACGAGCAGTACTTC	CASSQDFSPAIYTYEQYF
TRBD2	TRBV10-3	TRBJ2-3	-	TGTGCCATCAGCGAGCGTCCGGGAGGCCTCACAGATACGCAGTATTTT	CAISERPGGLTDTQYF
-	TRBV20-1	TRBJ2-5	many	TGCAGTGCTAGTATGGCGTTTCAGACCCAGTACTTC	CSASMAFQTQYF
-	TRBV6-5	TRBJ2-7	-	TGTGCCAGCAGTTACTCGGACGGGACCTACGAGCAGTACTTC	CASSYSDGTYEQYF
TRBD2	TRBV20-1	TRBJ2-1	few	TGCAGTGCTAGAAGGCCTAGCGGGAGATTCAATGAGCAGTTCTTC	CSARRPSGRFNEQFF
-	TRBV12-3/TRBV12-4	TRBJ1-4	few	TGTGCCAGCAGTTTCTCCCAGGGGCTTGGGGAACTGTTTTTT	CASSFSQGLGELFF
-	TRBV20-1	TRBJ2-5	-	TGCAGTGCTAGTGTTCAGTGGATGTTGGAGACCCAGTACTTC	CSASVQWMLETQYF
TRBD1	TRBV7-2	TRBJ1-2	-	TGTGCCAGCAGCTCACGGGACAGCGAACCTTATGGCTACACCTTC	CASSSRDSEPYGYTF
TRBD2	TRBV11-2	TRBJ2-5	-	TGTGCCAGCAGCCCCCGCGGAGCGGGAAAAGAGACCCAGTACTTC	CASSPRGAGKETQYF
TRBD2	TRBV20-1	TRBJ2-2	few	TGCAGTGCTGGAGCGGGAGGGTCGAACACCGGGGAGCTGTTTTTT	CSAGAGGSNTGELFF
-	TRBV10-2	TRBJ2-3	few	TGCGCCAGCAGCGGAGTTCCAGATACGCAGTATTTT	CASSGVPDTQYF
TRBD1	TRBV4-1	TRBJ1-2	few	TGCGCCAGCAGCCAAGGAGCTGGGACAGGCAATCCCGGCGGAAACTATGGCTACACCTTC	CASSQGAGTGNPGGNYGYTF
TRBD2	TRBV12-3/TRBV12-4	TRBJ2-7	few	TGTGCCAGCAGCACCGGGACTAGCGAGCAGTACTTC	CASSTGTSEQYF
-	TRBV11-2	TRBJ1-4	many	TGTGCCAGCAGCCCAAGCTATCGACGGCATGCAACTAATGAAAAACTGTTTTTT	CASSPSYRRHATNEKLFF
TRBD1	TRBV24-1	TRBJ2-2	-	TGTGCCACCAGTGGCCTCACGGGGACAGGGCTCGGCGGGGAGCTGTTTTTT	CATSGLTGTGLGGELFF
-	TRBV20-1	TRBJ2-4	-	TGCAGTGCCCCCCTTGGAGGGTCGAAAAACATTCAGTACTTC	CSAPLGGSKNIQYF
-	TRBV7-8	TRBJ1-1	few	TGTGCCAGCAGCTTTGTAGGCGGGTTCCCTGGCACTGAAGCTTTCTTT	CASSFVGGFPGTEAFF
-	TRBV4-1	TRBJ1-6	few	TGCGCCAGCAGCGCGGAACCCACTCCGTTTGGGACGTCACCCCTCCACTTT	CASSAEPTPFGTSPLHF